This passage covers 15 T cell receptor beta chains from one sample sequenced in a study of cytomegalovirus exposure and HLA in healthy donors (dated by TCRdb to about 2017). The library was produced with the immunoSEQ multiplex PCR assay. For the multiplex PCR, a mixture combining 60 forward primers for TCR Vbeta segments and 13 reverse primers for TCR Jbeta segments was used. Sourced from immuneACCESS, this table was stored by TCRdb with only in-frame sequences that have V and J called. A share of the clones is absent; for the studies checked, an unresolved V gene accounts for under half, and the remainder has no known explanation. The sample profile shows over 100,000 clones; approximately 80% of them were found once. Jointly, the top ten make up around 4% of the sample. The specimen was PBMCs. These receptors came from a male donor in good health and CMV-seropositive.

The genes are TRBV10-3 and TRBJ2-5; 7 positions match TRBD1. This CDR3 is built from 13 residues. The germline V gene has CDR1 ENHRY and CDR2 SYGVKD. V lost 6 bases, J lost 4 bases, and 5 bases stayed unmatched. As DNA, the CDR3 is TGTGCCATCAGGGACAGGAATCGAGAGACCCAGTACTTC. It codes for CAIRDRNRETQYF.

J is TRBJ2-7 and V is TRBV19; 9 bases fit TRBD2. Germline CDR1 and CDR2: LNHDA and SQIVND (reference sequence). V shed 4 bases and J 3 bases; nucleotides not matched to a gene: 4. The CDR3 runs 14 residues. CDR3 bases: TGTGCCAGTAGTACTAGCGGGACCAGCTACGAGCAGTACTTC. Encoded protein: CASSTSGTSYEQYF.

This chain connects TRBV5-1 to TRBJ2-5; tentative D call: TRBD2 (5 bases). This CDR3 comprises 14 residues. V was cut by 0 bases and J by 8 bases, with 14 bases left in between. Germline values: CDR1 SGHRS, CDR2 YFSETQ. CDR3 nucleotides: TGCGCCAGCAGCTTGGAGAGGTGGGGAGAAACCCAGTACTTC. It is translated as CASSLERWGETQYF.

This clone was detected once. The chain joins TRBV5-4 to TRBJ2-5, with 10 nucleotides matching TRBD1. This CDR3 is built from 15 residues. In germline, CDR1 is SGHNT, CDR2 YYREEE (reference sequence). V was clipped by 4 bases and J by 2 bases; unmatched bases: 5. The CDR3 protein is CASSHGTGVQETQYF. For the CDR3, the DNA is TGTGCCAGCAGCCATGGGACAGGGGTACAAGAGACCCAGTACTTC.

J is TRBJ1-2 and V is TRBV2; D unresolved. CDR1 SNHLY and CDR2 FYNNEI come from the germline V gene. The CDR3 is 14 amino acids. V dropped 5 bases and J dropped 3 bases, with 13 bases sitting between them. As DNA, the CDR3 is TGTGCCAGCAGTAACAGAATTACCGACTATGGCTACACCTTC. Amino acids: CASSNRITDYGYTF.

The rearrangement uses TRBV12-2 and TRBJ2-7; the table's D call, TRBD2, has no DNA check behind it. TRBV12-2 is marked as a pseudogene. CDR3 length equals 19 residues. CDR3 loop: CASRLEGGLAGGPGYEQYF. CDR3 coding DNA: TGTGCAAGTCGCTTAGAGGGGGGACTAGCGGGAGGGCCTGGTTACGAGCAGTACTTC.

J is TRBJ1-4 and V is TRBV7-2; D uncertain. This CDR3 region has 14 residues. V was shortened by 7 bases and J by 8 bases, with 17 bases between the two germline ends. Germline CDR1 and CDR2: SGHTA and FQGNSA. The CDR3 coding sequence is TGTGCCAGCACCTTTGCCCCGGGAGGCGAAAAACTGTTTTTT. Translating gives CASTFAPGGEKLFF.

V and J are TRBV5-1 and TRBJ2-3; tentatively, D is TRBD2 (6 bases). Germline loops: CDR1 SGHRS, CDR2 YFSETQ. The CDR3 has 13 residues. V dropped 4 bases and J dropped 6 bases, with 12 bases sitting between them. Here the CDR3 DNA reads TGCGCCAGCAGCACGGAGGGTCCCGATACGCAGTATTTT. This encodes CASSTEGPDTQYF.

This chain joins TRBV15 and TRBJ2-1; 8 positions match TRBD2. J was trimmed by 2 bases and V by 3 bases; bases with no gene match: 9. Germline-derived CDR1 and CDR2 are LNHNV and YYDKDF (reference sequence). The CDR3 covers 17 residues. The CDR3 protein is CATSRRFPGGAYNEQFF. The CDR3 DNA follows: TGTGCCACCAGCAGGAGGTTTCCCGGGGGGGCCTACAATGAGCAGTTCTTC.

The genes are TRBV4-2 and TRBJ2-5, with 10 bases identical to TRBD2. The V and J ends lost 4 bases and 1 base, in that order; junction bases with no gene match: 6. The CDR3 is 16 amino acids. Germline CDR1 LGHNA, CDR2 YNFKEQ. CDR3 region: CASSLLAGALQETQYF. As DNA, the CDR3 is TGTGCCAGCAGCCTTCTAGCGGGGGCCCTCCAAGAGACCCAGTACTTC.

This clone was found many times. The rearrangement uses TRBV6-1 and TRBJ2-3; TRBD2 matches at 11 bases. This CDR3 has 15 amino acids. Germline CDR1 MNHNS, CDR2 SASEGT. The V and J ends lost 2 bases and 4 bases, in that order; junction bases with no gene match: 2. The CDR3 sequence is CASSESSGGSDTQYF. CDR3 bases: TGTGCCAGCAGTGAATCTAGCGGGGGGTCAGATACGCAGTATTTT.

This clone was detected only a few times. The J gene is TRBJ2-7, the V gene TRBV4-1; 8 nucleotides align to TRBD1. The CDR3 contains 14 residues. From germline, CDR1 is MGHRA and CDR2 YSYEKL. J was trimmed by 2 bases and V by 1 base; bases with no gene match: 1. The CDR3 loop reads CASSQGTGTYEQYF. For the CDR3, the DNA is TGCGCCAGCAGCCAAGGGACAGGGACCTACGAGCAGTACTTC.

This chain joins TRBV6-6 and TRBJ2-4, with D maybe TRBD1 (6 bases). Looked up from germline, CDR1 is MNHNY and CDR2 is SVGAGI (reference sequence). With 0 bases removed from V and 5 bases from J, the gap between germline ends came to 11 bases. CDR3 length equals 15 residues. CDR3 amino acids: CASSYSTAGENIQYF. CDR3 nucleotides: TGTGCCAGCAGTTACTCGACCGCAGGGGAAAACATTCAGTACTTC.

This clone was seen only a few times. The chain has TRBV27 and TRBJ2-6; 8 bases agree with TRBD2. Germline V gene data show CDR1 as MNHEY and CDR2 as SMNVEV (reference sequence). This CDR3 comprises 16 residues. The V and J ends lost 5 bases and 12 bases, in that order; junction bases with no gene match: 15. The CDR3, as DNA: TGTGCCAGCAGTACACAGGACAGTAGCGGGGCCCTCGTCCTGACTTTC. Amino acids: CASSTQDSSGALVLTF.

The genes are TRBV4-3 and TRBJ2-2, with TRBD2 matching 9 bases. The germline V gene has CDR1 LGHNA and CDR2 YSLEER. This CDR3 comprises 16 residues. The V and J ends lost 1 base and 5 bases, in that order; junction bases with no gene match: 5. The CDR3 region is CASSQGGLAVTGELFF. For the CDR3, the DNA is TGCGCCAGCAGCCAAGGGGGACTAGCCGTGACCGGGGAGCTGTTTTTT.